The 28 T cell receptor beta chains presented below share a single source sample, sequenced in a study of blood T cell repertoires in COVID-19. Clones were sequenced by immunoSEQ multiplex PCR, and TCRdb holds only the in-frame ones, with some missing. The sample lists about 130,000 clones; around 82% were seen once. Sequences were obtained from peripheral blood. The receptors stem from a man aged 30 to 39 with COVID-19, enrolled during active disease.

The gene calls are TRBV7-9 and TRBJ2-3, with TRBD2 matching 7 bases. From germline, CDR1 is SEHNR and CDR2 FQNEAQ (reference sequence). The CDR3 runs 15 residues. The ends lost 1 base at V and 4 bases at J; junction bases unmatched: 5. As DNA, the CDR3 is TGTGCCAGCAGCTTAGAGTTGACTAGCCCAGATACGCAGTATTTT. This codes for CASSLELTSPDTQYF.

This rearrangement joins TRBV18 to TRBJ1-1; 7 bases fit TRBD1. The CDR3 covers 15 residues. Per germline, CDR1 KGHSH and CDR2 LQKENI. Unmatched junction bases numbered 7, after V lost 1 base and J lost 5 bases. CDR3 in amino acids: CASSPQGQDVTEAFF. The CDR3 bases are TGTGCCAGCTCACCACAAGGACAGGACGTAACTGAAGCTTTCTTT.

The J gene is TRBJ1-1, the V gene TRBV19; 8 bases fit TRBD1. The trim removed 3 bases at V and 4 bases at J, leaving 10 bases unmatched. This CDR3 comprises 16 residues. Germline V lookup: CDR1 LNHDA, CDR2 SQIVND (reference sequence). The CDR3 is CASSMGDRKGSTEAFF. Here the CDR3 DNA reads TGTGCCAGTAGTATGGGGGACAGGAAGGGGAGCACTGAAGCTTTCTTT.

The chain uses TRBV7-2 and TRBJ2-1, with D uncertain. This CDR3 is 13 amino acids long. Trimming left V 6 bases short and J 6 bases short, with 12 bases between. Germline V lookup: CDR1 SGHTA, CDR2 FQGNSA. The CDR3 here is CASRLAYTNEQFF. CDR3 nucleotides: TGTGCCAGCAGGCTCGCCTATACCAATGAGCAGTTCTTC. The full variable domain, completed using reference TRBV7-2 and TRBJ2-1, is GAGVSQSPSNKVTEKGKDVELRCDPISGHTALYWYRQSLGQGLEFLIYFQGNSAPDKSGLPSDRFSAERTGGSVSTLTIQRTQQEDSAVYLCASRLAYTNEQFFGPGTRLTVL.

The rearrangement uses TRBV28 and TRBJ1-2; 8 bases fit TRBD1. Germline V lookup: CDR1 MDHEN, CDR2 SYDVKM. V was clipped by 4 bases and J by 5 bases; unmatched bases: 15. This CDR3 spans 17 amino acids. The CDR3 DNA reads as TGTGCCAGCAGTTGGGCACGGGCAGGGGGCATCTATTATGGCTACACCTTC. The encoded protein is CASSWARAGGIYYGYTF.

The chain is built from TRBV9 and TRBJ2-2, with 14 bases matching TRBD2. Unmatched junction bases numbered 7, after V lost 3 bases and J lost 0 bases. The CDR3 is made up of 19 amino acids. Germline-derived CDR1 and CDR2 are SGDLS and YYNGEE. DNA of the CDR3: TGTGCCAGCAGCGGCCCAAGGACTAGCGGGAGGACGAACACCGGGGAGCTGTTTTTT. Translation gives CASSGPRTSGRTNTGELFF.

This clone has just one count. V usage is TRBV28 and J usage is TRBJ2-2; TRBD1 matches at 9 bases. The germline V gene encodes CDR1 MDHEN and CDR2 SYDVKM. V lost 1 base, J lost 2 bases, and 5 bases stayed unmatched. There are 17 residues in the CDR3. The CDR3 DNA follows: TGTGCCAGCAGTTTATATGGGACAGGGTTCAACACCGGGGAGCTGTTTTTT. Residues: CASSLYGTGFNTGELFF.

This clone appeared once. The chain carries TRBV27 and TRBJ2-7; TRBD2 aligns across 9 bases. Germline CDR1 MNHEY, CDR2 SMNVEV (reference sequence). The CDR3 extends over 15 amino acids. Losses at the gene ends were 5 bases for V and 0 bases for J; bases not matched to a gene: 5. In DNA form, the CDR3 reads TGTGCCAGCAGTCGGCTAGCGGGGAGCTCCTACGAGCAGTACTTC. Translated: CASSRLAGSSYEQYF.

This clone appeared once. The CDR3 DNA is TGTGCCAGCAAGGGGACTAGCGGTTACTACGAGCAGTACTTC. As protein: CASKGTSGYYEQYF. The chain carries TRBV6-5 and TRBJ2-7; TRBD2 matches 11 bases. Germline CDR1 and CDR2: MNHEY and SVGAGI. The CDR3 runs to 14 residues. The J segment lost 3 bases and the V segment lost 7 bases, leaving 5 bases of the junction unmatched.

This sequence joins TRBV7-2 and TRBJ2-2, with TRBD2 matching 9 bases. V shed 1 base and J 6 bases; nucleotides not matched to a gene: 9. Germline lookup yields CDR1 SGHTA and CDR2 FQGNSA. The length of the CDR3 is 17 residues. Here the CDR3 DNA reads TGTGCCAGCAGCTTAGGCGCTAGCGGGGAGGCTTCCGGGGAGCTGTTTTTT. It yields the protein CASSLGASGEASGELFF.

In its sample, this clone was seen a few times. This chain connects TRBV5-5 to TRBJ1-2, with 9 bases lining up with TRBD1. Germline V CDR1 and CDR2: SGHKS, YYEKEE (reference sequence). J was trimmed by 0 bases and V by 4 bases; bases with no gene match: 7. The CDR3 runs 16 residues. In DNA, the CDR3 is TGTGCCAGCAGCCTACAGGGGGCTGCAACTAACTATGGCTACACCTTC. Amino acids: CASSLQGAATNYGYTF.

The chain uses TRBV30 and TRBJ1-2, with a possible D match to TRBD1 (6 bases). The CDR3 is 16 residues long. Per germline, CDR1 GTSNPN and CDR2 SVGIG (reference sequence). V lost 3 bases, J lost 3 bases, and 20 bases lay in between. CDR3 DNA sequence: TGTGCCTGGAGCGCCTGGGGGCTGGACGGTGACTATGGCTACACCTTC. Its translation is CAWSAWGLDGDYGYTF.

The chain combines TRBV4-3 with TRBJ1-5; no firm D call. Germline CDR1 reads LGHNA; CDR2 reads YSLEER. V shed 0 bases and J shed 5 bases, with 14 bases lying between them. The length of the CDR3 is 16 residues. The CDR3 protein is CASSQDRIPGDQPQHF. CDR3 nucleotide sequence: TGCGCCAGCAGCCAAGATAGAATACCCGGGGATCAGCCCCAGCATTTT.

The chain combines TRBV11-3 with TRBJ2-1, with TRBD1 matching over 7 bases. V lost 3 bases and J lost 2; bases outside the gene matches: 4. Per germline, CDR1 SGHNT and CDR2 YENEEA. This CDR3 is 15 amino acids long. In DNA form, the CDR3 reads TGTGCCAGCAGCTTGGAACAGGGGACCTACAATGAGCAGTTCTTC. This encodes CASSLEQGTYNEQFF.

This chain connects TRBV2 to TRBJ1-1; unclear D gene. This CDR3 has 11 residues. Germline V gene lookup returns CDR1 SNHLY and CDR2 FYNNEI. Trimming shortened V by 4 bases and J by 7 bases, and 7 bases separated the two germline ends. CDR3 loop: CASSALGEAFF. CDR3 coding DNA: TGTGCCAGCAGTGCTCTCGGTGAAGCTTTCTTT.

The chain is built from TRBV5-1 and TRBJ2-5; 9 bases align to TRBD2. J lost 3 bases, V lost 6 bases, and 9 bases had no gene match. The germline gives CDR1 SGHRS, CDR2 YFSETQ. This CDR3 has 15 residues. The chain's CDR3 is CASITGAGGEETQYF. CDR3 nucleotide sequence: TGCGCCAGCATCACGGGGGCGGGAGGGGAAGAGACCCAGTACTTC. Complete variable domain (other parts from reference TRBV5-1 and TRBJ2-5): KAGVTQTPRYLIKTRGQQVTLSCSPISGHRSVSWYQQTPGQGLQFLFEYFSETQRNKGNFPGRFSGRQFSNSRSEMNVSTLELGDSALYLCASITGAGGEETQYFGPGTRLLVL.

The chain combines TRBV11-2 with TRBJ1-1; D is possibly TRBD1 (5 bases). CDR3 length: 14 residues. The V gene's germline CDR1 is SGHAT and CDR2 FQNNGV. The ends were cut back, 3 bases at V and 5 bases at J, with 13 bases in the middle. The CDR3 here is CASSFSGGWTEAFF. CDR3 bases: TGTGCCAGCAGCTTCTCGGGGGGGTGGACTGAAGCTTTCTTT.

The chain couples TRBV19 to TRBJ2-7; D is perhaps TRBD1 (5 bases). Germline CDR1 is LNHDA and CDR2 is SQIVND (reference sequence). V was shortened by 5 bases and J by 6 bases, with 14 bases between the two germline ends. The CDR3 runs to 13 residues. CDR3 sequence reads: CASSRSQGPEQYF. The DNA for the CDR3 is TGTGCCAGTAGTCGCAGCCAGGGTCCCGAGCAGTACTTC. The whole variable domain, remainder taken from reference TRBV19 and TRBJ2-7, is DGGITQSPKYLFRKEGQNVTLSCEQNLNHDAMYWYRQDPGQGLRLIYYSQIVNDFQKGDIAEGYSVSREKKESFPLTVTSAQKNPTAFYLCASSRSQGPEQYFGPGTRLTVT.

The chain couples TRBV7-3 to TRBJ2-5, with 7 bases lining up with TRBD2. Trimming at V came to 4 bases and at J to 7 bases, leaving 6 bases not matched to a gene. Germline assignment: CDR1 SGHTA and CDR2 FQGTGA. There are 13 residues in the CDR3. CDR3 in DNA: TGTGCCAGCAGCTCCGGGGGGTCCGGGACCCAGTACTTC. Its translation: CASSSGGSGTQYF.

This sequence joins TRBV29-1 and TRBJ2-1, with TRBD1 identical over 8 bases. Trimming took 3 bases from V and 7 from J; bases not matched to a gene: 8. The length of the CDR3 is 14 residues. Germline V gives CDR1 SQVTM, CDR2 ANQGSEA. This chain's CDR3 is CSVDGQGAVNEQFF. CDR3 coding DNA: TGCAGCGTTGACGGGCAGGGGGCGGTAAATGAGCAGTTCTTC.

The rearrangement joins TRBV27 to TRBJ2-7, with D possibly TRBD1 on 6 matching bases. With 5 bases removed from V and 6 bases from J, the gap between germline ends came to 14 bases. Germline lookup yields CDR1 MNHEY and CDR2 SMNVEV (reference sequence). The CDR3 length is 13 residues. The CDR3 region has the DNA TGTGCCAGCAGTATAGCAGGGGCGGCCGAGCAGTACTTC. It specifies CASSIAGAAEQYF.

The rearrangement links TRBV5-1 to TRBJ1-2, with D perhaps TRBD1 (6 bases). Germline V gives CDR1 SGHRS, CDR2 YFSETQ. V gave up 0 bases and J gave up 6 bases, with 12 bases separating them. This CDR3 comprises 14 residues. This CDR3 is CASSLAGGRNGYTF. The CDR3 DNA follows: TGCGCCAGCAGCTTGGCTGGGGGCAGAAATGGCTACACCTTC.

This clone is a singleton in its sample. CDR3 DNA: TGTGCCAGCTCACCGACTAGCGGGAGGGTCTACGAGCAGTACTTC. Its protein is CASSPTSGRVYEQYF. The V call is TRBV18, the J call TRBJ2-7; 14 bases map to TRBD2. The CDR3 loop spans 15 amino acids. Germline CDR1 is KGHSH and CDR2 is LQKENI. The trim removed 3 bases at V and 3 bases at J, leaving 1 base unmatched.

The gene calls are TRBV3-1 (or the pseudogene TRBV3-2) and TRBJ2-4, with D tentatively TRBD2 (5 bases). The CDR3 loop spans 12 amino acids. Germline V gene sequence: CDR1 LGHDT, CDR2 YNNKEL (reference sequence). The V gene lost 0 bases and the J gene lost 10 bases, with 7 bases spanning the gap. The CDR3 DNA is TGTGCCAGCAGCCAAGAGAGCGGTATTCAGTACTTC. It translates to CASSQESGIQYF.

This chain uses TRBV12-3 or TRBV12-4 with TRBJ1-2; TRBD1 matches at 10 bases. The CDR3 is 13 residues long. Trimming at V came to 8 bases and at J to 5 bases, leaving 5 bases not matched to a gene. The DNA for the CDR3 is TGTGCCAGCGGAACGGGACAGGGGTATGGCTACACCTTC. As protein: CASGTGQGYGYTF.

The chain uses TRBV11-3 and TRBJ2-3; TRBD2 aligns across 12 bases. The CDR3 is made up of 16 amino acids. V dropped 4 bases and J dropped 4; count of bases not matched to a gene: 6. The germline V gene has CDR1 SGHNT and CDR2 YENEEA. CDR3 residues: CASSSSSSGGADTQYF. The CDR3 nucleotides read TGTGCCAGCAGCTCATCGTCTAGCGGGGGGGCAGATACGCAGTATTTT. Combining the CDR3 with reference TRBV11-3 and TRBJ2-3 gives the whole variable domain EAGVVQSPRYKIIEKKQPVAFWCNPISGHNTLYWYLQNLGQGPELLIRYENEEAVDDSQLPKDRFSAERLKGVDSTLKIQPAELGDSAVYLCASSSSSSGGADTQYFGPGTRLTVL.

The V gene is TRBV7-8, the J gene TRBJ2-7, with 9 bases that match TRBD1. The CDR3 loop spans 15 amino acids. Germline V CDR1 and CDR2: SGHVS, FQNEAQ. V gave up 5 bases and J gave up 5 bases; unmatched junction bases: 10. The CDR3 protein is CASSQGTGREHEQYF. The CDR3 coding sequence is TGTGCCAGCAGCCAAGGGACAGGGAGAGAACACGAGCAGTACTTC.

This chain connects TRBV11-3 to TRBJ2-5; possibly TRBD1 for D (6 bases). Germline CDR1 SGHNT, CDR2 YENEEA. The CDR3 extends over 14 amino acids. V was shortened by 4 bases and J by 1 base, with 10 bases between the two germline ends. CDR3 sequence reads: CASSYWTAQETQYF. In DNA, the CDR3 is TGTGCCAGCAGCTATTGGACAGCCCAAGAGACCCAGTACTTC.